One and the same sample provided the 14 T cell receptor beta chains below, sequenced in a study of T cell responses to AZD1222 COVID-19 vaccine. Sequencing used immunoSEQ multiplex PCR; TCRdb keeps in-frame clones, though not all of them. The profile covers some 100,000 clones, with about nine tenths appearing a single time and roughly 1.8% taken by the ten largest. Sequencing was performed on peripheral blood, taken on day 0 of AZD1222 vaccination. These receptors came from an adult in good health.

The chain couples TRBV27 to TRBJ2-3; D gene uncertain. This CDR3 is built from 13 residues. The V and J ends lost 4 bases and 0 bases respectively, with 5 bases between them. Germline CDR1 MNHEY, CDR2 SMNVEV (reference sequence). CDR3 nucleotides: TGTGCCAGCAGTTGGGCTAGCACAGATACGCAGTATTTT. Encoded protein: CASSWASTDTQYF.

The CDR3 spells CASSSGQYQPQHF. The CDR3 DNA is TGTGCCAGCAGTTCGGGACAGTATCAGCCCCAGCATTTT. The chain links TRBV6-5 to TRBJ1-5; TRBD1 aligns across 7 bases. The ends lost 4 bases at V and 5 bases at J; junction bases unmatched: 2. The germline V gene encodes CDR1 MNHEY and CDR2 SVGAGI. CDR3 size: 13 residues.

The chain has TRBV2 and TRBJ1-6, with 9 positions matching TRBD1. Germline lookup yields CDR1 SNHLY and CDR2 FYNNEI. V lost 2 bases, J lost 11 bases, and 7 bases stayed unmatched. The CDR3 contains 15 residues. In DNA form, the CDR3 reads TGTGCCAGCAGTGAACAGGGGGACAGGGTACCACCCCTCCACTTT. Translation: CASSEQGDRVPPLHF.

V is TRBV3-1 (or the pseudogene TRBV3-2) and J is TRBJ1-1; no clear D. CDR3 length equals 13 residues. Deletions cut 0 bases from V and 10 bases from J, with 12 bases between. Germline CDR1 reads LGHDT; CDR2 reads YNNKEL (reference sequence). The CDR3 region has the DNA TGTGCCAGCAGCCAAGATAATACAGCGTCAGCTTTCTTT. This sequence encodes CASSQDNTASAFF.

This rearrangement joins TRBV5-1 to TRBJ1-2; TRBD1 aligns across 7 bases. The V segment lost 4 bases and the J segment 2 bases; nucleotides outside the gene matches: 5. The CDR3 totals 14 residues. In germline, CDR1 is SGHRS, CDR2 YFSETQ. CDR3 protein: CASSQGTVNYGYTF. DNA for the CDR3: TGCGCCAGCAGCCAGGGGACAGTCAACTATGGCTACACCTTC.

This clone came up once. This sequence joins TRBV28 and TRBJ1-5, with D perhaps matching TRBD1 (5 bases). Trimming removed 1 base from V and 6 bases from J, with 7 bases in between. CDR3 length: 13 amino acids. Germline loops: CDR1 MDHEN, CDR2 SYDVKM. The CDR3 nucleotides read TGTGCCAGCAGTTTATCCACAGGTCAGCCCCAGCATTTT. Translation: CASSLSTGQPQHF.

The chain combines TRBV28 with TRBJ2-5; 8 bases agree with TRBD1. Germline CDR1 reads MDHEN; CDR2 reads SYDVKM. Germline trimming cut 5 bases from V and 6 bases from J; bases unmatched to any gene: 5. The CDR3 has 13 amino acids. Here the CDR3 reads CASSGTGVKTQYF. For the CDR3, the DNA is TGTGCCAGCAGTGGGACAGGCGTGAAGACCCAGTACTTC.

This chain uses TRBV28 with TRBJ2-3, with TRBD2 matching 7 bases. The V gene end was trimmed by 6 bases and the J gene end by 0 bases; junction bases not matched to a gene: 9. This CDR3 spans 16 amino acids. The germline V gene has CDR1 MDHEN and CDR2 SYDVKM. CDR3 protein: CASSYTDSGSTDTQYF. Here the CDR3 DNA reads TGTGCCAGCAGCTATACCGATAGCGGGAGCACAGATACGCAGTATTTT.

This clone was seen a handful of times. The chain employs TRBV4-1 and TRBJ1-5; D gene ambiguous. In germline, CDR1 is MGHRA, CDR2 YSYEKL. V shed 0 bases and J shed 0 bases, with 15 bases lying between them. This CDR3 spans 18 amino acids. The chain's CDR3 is CASSQDYWTVYSNQPQHF. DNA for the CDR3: TGCGCCAGCAGCCAAGATTATTGGACGGTTTATAGCAATCAGCCCCAGCATTTT.

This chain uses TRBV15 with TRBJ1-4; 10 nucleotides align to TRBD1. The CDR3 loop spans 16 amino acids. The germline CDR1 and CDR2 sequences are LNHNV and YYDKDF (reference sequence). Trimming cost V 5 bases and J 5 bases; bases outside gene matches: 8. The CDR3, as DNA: TGTGCCACCAGCTTTTCGACGGGACAGGGGAATGAAAAACTGTTTTTT. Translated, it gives CATSFSTGQGNEKLFF.

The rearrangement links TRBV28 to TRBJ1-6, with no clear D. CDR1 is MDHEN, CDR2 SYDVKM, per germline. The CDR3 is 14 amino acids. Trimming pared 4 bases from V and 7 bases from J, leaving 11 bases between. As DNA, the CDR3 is TGTGCCAGCAGTTATCCCCAGGAAAATTCACCCCTCCACTTT. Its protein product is CASSYPQENSPLHF.

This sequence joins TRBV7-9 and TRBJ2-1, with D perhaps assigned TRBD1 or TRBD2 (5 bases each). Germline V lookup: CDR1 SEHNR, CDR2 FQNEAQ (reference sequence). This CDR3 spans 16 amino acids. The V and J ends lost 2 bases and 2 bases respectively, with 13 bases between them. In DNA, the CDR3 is TGTGCCAGCAGCTTATGGGACCCCCCGACCTACAATGAGCAGTTCTTC. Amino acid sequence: CASSLWDPPTYNEQFF.

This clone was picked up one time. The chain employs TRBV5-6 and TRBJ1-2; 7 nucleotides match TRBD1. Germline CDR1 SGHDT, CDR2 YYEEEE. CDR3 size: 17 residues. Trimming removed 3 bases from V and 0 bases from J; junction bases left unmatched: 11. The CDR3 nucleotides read TGTGCCAGCAGCTGGGGTACAGGGGTTCCCGCTAACTATGGCTACACCTTC. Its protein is CASSWGTGVPANYGYTF.

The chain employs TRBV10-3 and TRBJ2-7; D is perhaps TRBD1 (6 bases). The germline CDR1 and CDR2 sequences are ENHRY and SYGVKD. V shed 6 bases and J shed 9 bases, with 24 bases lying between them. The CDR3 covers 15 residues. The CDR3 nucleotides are TGTGCCATCAGCGGACTTGGGGGCGTTACACCCTTGCAGTACTTC. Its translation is CAISGLGGVTPLQYF.